This entry concerns a single TCR beta chain. This entry belongs to a study of CD8 T cells in Susac syndrome. Trimming shortened V by 3 bases and J by 5 bases, and 11 bases separated the two germline ends. CDR3 size: 13 residues. The germline gives CDR1 DFQATT, CDR2 SNEGSKA (reference sequence). TEMRA cells were FACS-enriched, with CD8+ and CD4+ T cells isolated negatively. After extraction with the RNeasy kit, about 0.45 to 1 ug of the RNA was reverse transcribed using random hexamers. TCRdb reanalysed the immunoSEQ multiplex PCR reads using MiXCR and keeps one entry per CDR3 protein. The sample carries some 150,000 distinct CDR3 sequences, around 95% recorded once.

Sequences were obtained from CD4+ T cells from PBMCs. The J gene is TRBJ2-1, the V gene TRBV20-1, with D perhaps TRBD1 or TRBD2 (6 bases each). This clonotype originated in a human donor with Susac syndrome. CDR3 DNA sequence: TGCAGTGCTAGTCAGGGGAGGCACAATGAGCAGTTCTTC. It encodes CSASQGRHNEQFF.